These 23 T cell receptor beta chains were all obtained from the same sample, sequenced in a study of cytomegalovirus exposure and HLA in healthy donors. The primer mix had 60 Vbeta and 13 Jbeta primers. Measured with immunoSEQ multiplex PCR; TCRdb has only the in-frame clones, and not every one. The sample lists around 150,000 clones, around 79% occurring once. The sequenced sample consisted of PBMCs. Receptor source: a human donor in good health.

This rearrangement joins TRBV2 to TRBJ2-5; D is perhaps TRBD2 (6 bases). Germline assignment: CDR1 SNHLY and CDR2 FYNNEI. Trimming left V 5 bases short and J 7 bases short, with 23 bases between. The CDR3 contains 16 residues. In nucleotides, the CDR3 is TGTGCCAGCAGTCTAGGTTTGCGGGACGCCTCGGGGACCCAGTACTTC. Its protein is CASSLGLRDASGTQYF.

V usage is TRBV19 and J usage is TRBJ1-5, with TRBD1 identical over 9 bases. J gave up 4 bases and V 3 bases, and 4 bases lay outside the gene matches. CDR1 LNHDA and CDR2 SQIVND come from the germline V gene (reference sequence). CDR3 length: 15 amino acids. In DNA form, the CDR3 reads TGTGCCAGTAGTATGTTTGGACAGGGGAATCAGCCCCAGCATTTT. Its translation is CASSMFGQGNQPQHF.

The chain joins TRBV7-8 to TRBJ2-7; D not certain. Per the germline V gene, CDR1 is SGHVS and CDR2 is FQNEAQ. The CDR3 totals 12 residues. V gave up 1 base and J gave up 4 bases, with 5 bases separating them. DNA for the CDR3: TGTGCCAGCAGCTTAGGTCGGTACGAGCAGTACTTC. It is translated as CASSLGRYEQYF.

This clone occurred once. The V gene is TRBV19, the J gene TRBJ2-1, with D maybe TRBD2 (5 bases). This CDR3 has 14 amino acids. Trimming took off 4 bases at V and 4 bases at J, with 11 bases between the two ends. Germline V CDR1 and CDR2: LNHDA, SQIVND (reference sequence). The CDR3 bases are TGTGCCAGTAGTACCCCCGGACTGTACAATGAGCAGTTCTTC. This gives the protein CASSTPGLYNEQFF.

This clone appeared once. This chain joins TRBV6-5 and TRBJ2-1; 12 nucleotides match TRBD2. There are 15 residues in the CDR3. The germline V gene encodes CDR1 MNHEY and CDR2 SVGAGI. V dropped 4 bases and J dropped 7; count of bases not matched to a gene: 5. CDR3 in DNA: TGTGCCAGCAGTTCAGCGACTAGCGGGAGTAATGAGCAGTTCTTC. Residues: CASSSATSGSNEQFF.

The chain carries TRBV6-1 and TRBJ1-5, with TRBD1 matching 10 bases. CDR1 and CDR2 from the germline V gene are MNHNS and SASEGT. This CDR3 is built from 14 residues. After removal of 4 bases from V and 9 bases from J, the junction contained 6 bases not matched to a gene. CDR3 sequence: CASSGGDRGSPQHF. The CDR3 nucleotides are TGTGCCAGCAGTGGGGGGGACAGGGGTTCGCCCCAGCATTTT.

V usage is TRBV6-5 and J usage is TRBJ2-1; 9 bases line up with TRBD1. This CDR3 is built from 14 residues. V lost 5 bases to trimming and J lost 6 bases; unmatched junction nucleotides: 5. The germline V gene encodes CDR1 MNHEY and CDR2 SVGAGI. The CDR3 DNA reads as TGTGCCAGCAGTACTACGGACAGGGGCAATGAGCAGTTCTTC. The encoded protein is CASSTTDRGNEQFF.

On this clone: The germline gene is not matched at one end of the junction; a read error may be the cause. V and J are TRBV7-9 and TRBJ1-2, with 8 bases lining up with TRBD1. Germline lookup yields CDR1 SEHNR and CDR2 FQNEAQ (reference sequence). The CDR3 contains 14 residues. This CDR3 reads CSSSYGTGADGYTF. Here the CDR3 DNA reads TGTTCCAGCAGCTACGGGACAGGCGCGGATGGCTACACCTTC.

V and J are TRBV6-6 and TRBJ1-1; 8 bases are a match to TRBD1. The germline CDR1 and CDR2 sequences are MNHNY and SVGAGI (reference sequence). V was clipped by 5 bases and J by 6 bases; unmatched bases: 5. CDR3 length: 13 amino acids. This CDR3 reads CASSRQGKAEAFF. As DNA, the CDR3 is TGTGCCAGCAGTCGACAGGGGAAGGCTGAAGCTTTCTTT.

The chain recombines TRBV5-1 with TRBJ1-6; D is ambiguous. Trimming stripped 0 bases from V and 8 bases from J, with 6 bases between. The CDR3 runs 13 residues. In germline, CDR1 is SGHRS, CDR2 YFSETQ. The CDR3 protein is CASSLGTDSPLHF. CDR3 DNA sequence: TGCGCCAGCAGCTTGGGAACTGATTCACCCCTCCACTTT.

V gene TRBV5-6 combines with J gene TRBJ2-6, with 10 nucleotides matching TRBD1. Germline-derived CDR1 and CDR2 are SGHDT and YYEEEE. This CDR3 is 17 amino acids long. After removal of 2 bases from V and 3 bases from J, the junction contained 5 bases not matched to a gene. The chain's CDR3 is CASSFWGQGFGANVLTF. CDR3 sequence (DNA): TGTGCCAGCAGCTTTTGGGGACAGGGGTTTGGGGCCAACGTCCTGACTTTC.

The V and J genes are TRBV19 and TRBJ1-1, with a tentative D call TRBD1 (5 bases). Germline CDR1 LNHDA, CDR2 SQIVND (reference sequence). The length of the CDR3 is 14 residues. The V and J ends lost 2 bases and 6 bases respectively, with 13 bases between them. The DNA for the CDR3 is TGTGCCAGTAGTATAAGCACAGGACGTCCTGAAGCTTTCTTT. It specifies CASSISTGRPEAFF.

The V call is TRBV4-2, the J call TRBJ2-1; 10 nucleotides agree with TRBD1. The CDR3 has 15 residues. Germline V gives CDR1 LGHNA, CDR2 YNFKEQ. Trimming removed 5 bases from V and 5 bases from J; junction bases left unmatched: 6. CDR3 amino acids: CASSGGQGSHNEQFF. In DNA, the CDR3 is TGTGCCAGCAGCGGGGGACAGGGGTCCCACAATGAGCAGTTCTTC.

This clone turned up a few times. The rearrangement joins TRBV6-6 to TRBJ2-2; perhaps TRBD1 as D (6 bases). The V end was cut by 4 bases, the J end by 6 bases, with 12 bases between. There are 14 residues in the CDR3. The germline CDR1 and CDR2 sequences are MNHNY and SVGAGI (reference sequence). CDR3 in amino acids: CASSFAGVAGELFF. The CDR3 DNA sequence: TGTGCCAGCAGTTTCGCAGGGGTGGCCGGGGAGCTGTTTTTT.

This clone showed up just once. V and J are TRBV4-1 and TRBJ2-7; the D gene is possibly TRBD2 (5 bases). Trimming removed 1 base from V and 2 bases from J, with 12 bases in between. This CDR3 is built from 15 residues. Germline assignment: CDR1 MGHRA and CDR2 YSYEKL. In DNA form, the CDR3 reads TGCGCCAGCAGCCAAGCTTCTAGCTTCACCTACGAGCAGTACTTC. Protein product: CASSQASSFTYEQYF.

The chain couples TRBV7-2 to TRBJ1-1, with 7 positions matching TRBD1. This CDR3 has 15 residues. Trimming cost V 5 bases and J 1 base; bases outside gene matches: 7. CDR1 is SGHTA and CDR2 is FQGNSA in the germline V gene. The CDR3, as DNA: TGTGCCAGCAGCGCCCGACAGGGAGGGAACACTGAAGCTTTCTTT. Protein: CASSARQGGNTEAFF. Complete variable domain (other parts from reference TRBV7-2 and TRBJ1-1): GAGVSQSPSNKVTEKGKDVELRCDPISGHTALYWYRQSLGQGLEFLIYFQGNSAPDKSGLPSDRFSAERTGGSVSTLTIQRTQQEDSAVYLCASSARQGGNTEAFFGQGTRLTVV.

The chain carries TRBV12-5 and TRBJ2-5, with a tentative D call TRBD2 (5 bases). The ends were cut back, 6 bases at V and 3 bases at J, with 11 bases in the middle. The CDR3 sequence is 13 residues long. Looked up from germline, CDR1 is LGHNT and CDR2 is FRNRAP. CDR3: CASGFGLKETQYF. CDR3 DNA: TGTGCTAGTGGATTCGGACTTAAAGAGACCCAGTACTTC.

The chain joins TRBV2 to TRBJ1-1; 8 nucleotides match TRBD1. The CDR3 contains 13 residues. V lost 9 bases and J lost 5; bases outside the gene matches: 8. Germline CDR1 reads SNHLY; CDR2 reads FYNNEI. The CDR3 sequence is CASGDRGGTEAFF. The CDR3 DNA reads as TGTGCCAGTGGAGACAGGGGAGGAACTGAAGCTTTCTTT.

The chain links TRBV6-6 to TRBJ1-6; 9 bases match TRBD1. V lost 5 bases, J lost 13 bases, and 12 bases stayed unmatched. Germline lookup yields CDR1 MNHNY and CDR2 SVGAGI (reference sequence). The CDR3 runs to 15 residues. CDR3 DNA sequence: TGTGCCAGCAGTCTACAGGGGGCCCCCGGGAAGCCCCTCCACTTT. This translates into CASSLQGAPGKPLHF.

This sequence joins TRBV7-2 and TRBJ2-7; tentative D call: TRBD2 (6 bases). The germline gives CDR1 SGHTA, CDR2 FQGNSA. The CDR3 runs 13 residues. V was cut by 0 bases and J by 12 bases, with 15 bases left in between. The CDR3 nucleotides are TGTGCCAGCAGCTTAGCGCCAACGGGAGAGGTGTACTTC. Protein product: CASSLAPTGEVYF.

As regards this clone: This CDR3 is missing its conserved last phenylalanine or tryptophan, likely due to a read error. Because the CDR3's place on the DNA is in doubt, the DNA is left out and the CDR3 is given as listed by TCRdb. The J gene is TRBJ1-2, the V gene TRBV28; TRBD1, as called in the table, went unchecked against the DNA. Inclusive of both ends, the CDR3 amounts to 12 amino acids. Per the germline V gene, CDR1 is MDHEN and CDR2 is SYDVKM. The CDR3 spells CASSTGQGKLAV.

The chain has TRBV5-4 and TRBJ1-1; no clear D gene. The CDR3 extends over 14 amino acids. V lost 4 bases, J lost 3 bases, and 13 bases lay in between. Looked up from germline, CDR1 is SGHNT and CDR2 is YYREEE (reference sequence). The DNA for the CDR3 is TGTGCCAGCAGCAGGAGCCGAAAAGACACTGAAGCTTTCTTT. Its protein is CASSRSRKDTEAFF. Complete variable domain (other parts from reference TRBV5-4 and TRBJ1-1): ETGVTQSPTHLIKTRGQQVTLRCSSQSGHNTVSWYQQALGQGPQFIFQYYREEENGRGNFPPRFSGLQFPNYSSELNVNALELDDSALYLCASSRSRKDTEAFFGQGTRLTVV.

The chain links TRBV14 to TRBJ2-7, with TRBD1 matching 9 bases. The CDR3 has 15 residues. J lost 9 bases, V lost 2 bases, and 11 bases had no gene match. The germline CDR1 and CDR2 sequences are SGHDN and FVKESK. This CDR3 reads CASSQLQGAFPRQYF. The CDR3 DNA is TGTGCCAGCAGCCAACTACAGGGGGCCTTCCCACGGCAGTACTTC.